This T cell receptor (beta chain) derives from a study of shared clonotypes between healthy human individuals. The authors' processing: Owing to the provision of junction-only sequences devoid of quality scores by immunoSEQ, filtering differed. Method: immunoSEQ multiplex PCR; TCRdb's copy keeps in-frame clones and lacks some. That table supplies the V and J calls and clone size; D and trimming were determined from the DNA. This table has around 560,000 clones, 85% to 95% appearing once. Terminally differentiated effector memory CD45RA+ cells were excluded from the naive CD8 cells, which were CD45RO-negative and positively selected for CCR7. Germline V lookup: CDR1 LGHNT, CDR2 FRNRAP. This CDR3 comprises 14 residues. The ends lost 1 base at V and 8 bases at J; junction bases unmatched: 4.

This receptor was identified in a woman in her twenties or thirties in good health. The chain recombines TRBV12-5 with TRBJ2-1; 8 nucleotides line up with TRBD2. Input material: naive CD8+ T cells sorted from blood. CDR3 sequence (DNA): TGTGCTAGTGGTTTGGGCGGGAGGTCTGATGAGCAGTTCTTC. It yields the protein CASGLGGRSDEQFF.